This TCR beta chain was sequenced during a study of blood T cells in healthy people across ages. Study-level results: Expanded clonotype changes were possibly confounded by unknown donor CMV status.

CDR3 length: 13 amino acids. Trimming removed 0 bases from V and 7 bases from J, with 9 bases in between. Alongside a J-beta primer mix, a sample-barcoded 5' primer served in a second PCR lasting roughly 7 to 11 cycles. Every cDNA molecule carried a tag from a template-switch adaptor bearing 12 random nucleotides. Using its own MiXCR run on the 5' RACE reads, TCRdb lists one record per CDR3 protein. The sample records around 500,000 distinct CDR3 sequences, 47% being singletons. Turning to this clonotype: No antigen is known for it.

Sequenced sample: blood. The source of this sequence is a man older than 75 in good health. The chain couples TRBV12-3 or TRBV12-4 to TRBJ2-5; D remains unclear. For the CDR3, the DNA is TGTGCCAGCAGTTTAGCGGCTGAGATGACCCAGTACTTC. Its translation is CASSLAAEMTQYF.